This T cell receptor beta chain was retrieved from a study of cytomegalovirus exposure and HLA in healthy donors. Study-wide findings and caveats: For TCR beta chains, V- and J-gene trimming was later linked to a missense DCLRE1C variant. The authors later found HLA-associated TCR beta chains more clonally expanded than equally common others. In terms of immune exposure information, only CMV serostatus was available.

About this clone: As yet, its antigen is unknown.

Amplification used 60 Vbeta primers and 13 Jbeta primers. The authors' processing: Later, an analysis found some 80 million unique TCR beta chains, and 9.5 million to 12 million of these were shared. Clones were read by immunoSEQ multiplex PCR, and TCRdb kept only the in-frame ones, dropping some. The D gene and trimming were derived from the DNA, and the V and J assignments and clone size from that table. Of about 210,000 clones in the sample, around 79% are singletons; the top ten hold approximately 0.39%. V gave up 1 base and J gave up 8 bases; unmatched junction bases: 5. Germline-derived CDR1 and CDR2 are MGHRA and YSYEKL. This CDR3 is built from 16 residues.

The receptor comes from a male donor in good health and CMV-seropositive. The sequencing sample was made of PBMCs. This chain links TRBV4-1 with TRBJ2-1; 13 nucleotides agree with TRBD2. As DNA, the CDR3 is TGCGCCAGCAGCCAAGCCCGGACTAGCGGGGGTGATGAGCAGTTCTTC. Residues: CASSQARTSGGDEQFF.